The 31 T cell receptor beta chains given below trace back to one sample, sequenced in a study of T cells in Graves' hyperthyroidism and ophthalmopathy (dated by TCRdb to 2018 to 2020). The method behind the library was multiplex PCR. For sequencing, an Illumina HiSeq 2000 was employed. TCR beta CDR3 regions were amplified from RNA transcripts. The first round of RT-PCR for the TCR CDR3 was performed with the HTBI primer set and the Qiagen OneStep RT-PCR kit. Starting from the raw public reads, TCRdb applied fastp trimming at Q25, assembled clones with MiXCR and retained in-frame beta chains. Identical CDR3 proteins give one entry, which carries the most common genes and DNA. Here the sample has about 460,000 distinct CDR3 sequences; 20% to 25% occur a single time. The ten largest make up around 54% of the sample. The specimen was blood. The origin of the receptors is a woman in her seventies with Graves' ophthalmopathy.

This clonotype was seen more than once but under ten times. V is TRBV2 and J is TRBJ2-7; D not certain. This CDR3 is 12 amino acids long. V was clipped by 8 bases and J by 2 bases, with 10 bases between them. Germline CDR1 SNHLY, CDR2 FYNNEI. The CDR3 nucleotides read TGTGCCAGCTCATTCGATCCCTACGAGCAGTACTTC. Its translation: CASSFDPYEQYF.

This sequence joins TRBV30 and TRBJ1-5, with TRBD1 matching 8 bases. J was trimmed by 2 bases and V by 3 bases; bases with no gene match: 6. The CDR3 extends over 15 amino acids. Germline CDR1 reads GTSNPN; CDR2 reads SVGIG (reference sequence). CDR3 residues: CAWSHPGQGNQPQHF. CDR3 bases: TGTGCCTGGAGCCACCCGGGACAGGGCAATCAGCCCCAGCATTTT.

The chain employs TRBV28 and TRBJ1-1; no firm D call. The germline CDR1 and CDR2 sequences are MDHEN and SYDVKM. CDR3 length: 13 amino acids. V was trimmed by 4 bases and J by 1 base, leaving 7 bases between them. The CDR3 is CASSSHRNTEAFF. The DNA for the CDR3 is TGTGCCAGCAGTTCCCACAGGAACACTGAAGCTTTCTTT.

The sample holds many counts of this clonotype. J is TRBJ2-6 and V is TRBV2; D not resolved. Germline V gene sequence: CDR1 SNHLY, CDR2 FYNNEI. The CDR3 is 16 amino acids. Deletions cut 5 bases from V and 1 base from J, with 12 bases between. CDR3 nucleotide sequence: TGTGCCAGCAGTTTTGATAGTGGGTCTGGGGCCAACGTCCTGACTTTC. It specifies CASSFDSGSGANVLTF.

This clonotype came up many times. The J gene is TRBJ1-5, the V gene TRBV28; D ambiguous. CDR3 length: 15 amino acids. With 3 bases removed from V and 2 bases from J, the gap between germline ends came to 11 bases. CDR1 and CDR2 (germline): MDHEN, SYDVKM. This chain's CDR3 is CASSFRVRGNQPQHF. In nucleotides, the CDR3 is TGTGCCAGCAGTTTTCGGGTCCGGGGCAATCAGCCCCAGCATTTT.

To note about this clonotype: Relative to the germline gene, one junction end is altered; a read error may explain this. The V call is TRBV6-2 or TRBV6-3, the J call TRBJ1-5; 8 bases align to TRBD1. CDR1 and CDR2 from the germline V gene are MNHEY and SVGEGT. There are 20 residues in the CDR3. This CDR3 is CASSYSSLDRETYSSQPQHF. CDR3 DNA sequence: TGTGCCAGCAGTTACTCCTCCCTGGACAGGGAAACTTATAGCAGTCAGCCCCAGCATTTT.

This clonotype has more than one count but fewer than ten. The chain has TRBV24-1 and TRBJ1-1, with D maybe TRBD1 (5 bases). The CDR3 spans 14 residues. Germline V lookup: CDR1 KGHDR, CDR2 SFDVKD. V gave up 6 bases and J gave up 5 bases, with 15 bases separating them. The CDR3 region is CATSSGAGRTEAFF. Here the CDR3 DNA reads TGTGCCACCAGTTCTGGGGCTGGGCGAACTGAAGCTTTCTTT.

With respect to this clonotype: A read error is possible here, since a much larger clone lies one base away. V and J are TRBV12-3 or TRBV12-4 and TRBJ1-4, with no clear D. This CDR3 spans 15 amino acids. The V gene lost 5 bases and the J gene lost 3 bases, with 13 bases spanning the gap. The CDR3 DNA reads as TGTGCCAGCAGTATGGACGGATTCCCTAATGAAAAACTGTTTTTT. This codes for CASSMDGFPNEKLFF.

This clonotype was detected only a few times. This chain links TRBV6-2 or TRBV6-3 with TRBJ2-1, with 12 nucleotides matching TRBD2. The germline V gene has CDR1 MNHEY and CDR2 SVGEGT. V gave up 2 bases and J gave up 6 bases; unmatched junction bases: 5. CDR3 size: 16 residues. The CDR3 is CASSYALAGGSNEQFF. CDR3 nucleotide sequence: TGTGCCAGCAGTTACGCACTAGCGGGAGGATCCAATGAGCAGTTCTTC.

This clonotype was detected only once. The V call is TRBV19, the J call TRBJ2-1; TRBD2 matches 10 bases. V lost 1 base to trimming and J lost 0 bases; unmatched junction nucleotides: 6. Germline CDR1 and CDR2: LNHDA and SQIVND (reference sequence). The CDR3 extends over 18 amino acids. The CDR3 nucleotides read TGTGCCAGTAGTATAGCCAGGACTAGCGGAGACTCCTACAATGAGCAGTTCTTC. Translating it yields CASSIARTSGDSYNEQFF.

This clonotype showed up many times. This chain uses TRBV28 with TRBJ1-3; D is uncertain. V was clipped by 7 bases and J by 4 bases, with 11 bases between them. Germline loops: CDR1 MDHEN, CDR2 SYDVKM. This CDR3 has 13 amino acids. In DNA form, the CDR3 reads TGTGCCAGCACGACGGCCGCGGGAAACACCATATATTTT. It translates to CASTTAAGNTIYF.

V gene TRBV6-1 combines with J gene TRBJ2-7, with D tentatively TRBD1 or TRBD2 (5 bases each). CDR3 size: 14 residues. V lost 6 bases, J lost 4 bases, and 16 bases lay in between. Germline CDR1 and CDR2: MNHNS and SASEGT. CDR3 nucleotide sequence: TGTGCCAGCAGCTGGGGGTTTGGGGTTTACGAGCAGTACTTC. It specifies CASSWGFGVYEQYF.

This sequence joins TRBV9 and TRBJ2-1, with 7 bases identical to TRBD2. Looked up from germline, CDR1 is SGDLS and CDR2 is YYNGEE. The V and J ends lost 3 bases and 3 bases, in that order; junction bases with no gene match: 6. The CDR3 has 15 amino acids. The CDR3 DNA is TGTGCCAGCAGCGCGGGGGGATCCCACTACAATGAGCAGTTCTTC. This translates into CASSAGGSHYNEQFF.

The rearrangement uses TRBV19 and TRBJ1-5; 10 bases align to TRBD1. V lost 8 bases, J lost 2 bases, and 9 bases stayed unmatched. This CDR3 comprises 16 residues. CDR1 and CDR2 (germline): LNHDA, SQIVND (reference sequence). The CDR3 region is CASRTGGGIGNQPQHF. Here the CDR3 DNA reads TGTGCCAGTCGGACAGGGGGAGGAATCGGCAATCAGCCCCAGCATTTT.

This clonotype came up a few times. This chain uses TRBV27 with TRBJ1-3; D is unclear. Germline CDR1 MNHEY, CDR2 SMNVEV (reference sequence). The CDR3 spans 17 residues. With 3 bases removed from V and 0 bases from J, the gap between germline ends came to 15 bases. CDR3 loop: CASSLRPGRSSGNTIYF. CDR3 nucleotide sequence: TGTGCCAGCAGTTTGCGCCCCGGGAGGTCCTCTGGAAACACCATATATTTT.

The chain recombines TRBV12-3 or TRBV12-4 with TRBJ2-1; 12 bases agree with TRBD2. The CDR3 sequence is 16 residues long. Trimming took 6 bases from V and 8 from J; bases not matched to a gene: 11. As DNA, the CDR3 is TGTGCCAGCAGCCCCGGGCTAGCGGGAGGGCCGGATGAGCAGTTCTTC. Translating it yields CASSPGLAGGPDEQFF.

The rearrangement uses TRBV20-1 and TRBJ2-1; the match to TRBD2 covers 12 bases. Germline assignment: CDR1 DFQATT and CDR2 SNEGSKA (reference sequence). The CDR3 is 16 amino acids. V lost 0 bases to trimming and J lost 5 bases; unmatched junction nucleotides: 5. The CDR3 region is CSARDVGLAGHNEQFF. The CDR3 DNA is TGCAGTGCTAGAGATGTGGGACTAGCGGGCCACAATGAGCAGTTCTTC.

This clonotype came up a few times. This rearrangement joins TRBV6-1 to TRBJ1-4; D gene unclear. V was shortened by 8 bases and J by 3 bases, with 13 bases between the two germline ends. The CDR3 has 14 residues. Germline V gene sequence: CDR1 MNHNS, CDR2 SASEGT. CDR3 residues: CASSPRRSNEKLFF. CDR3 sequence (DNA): TGTGCCAGCTCTCCCAGGCGATCTAATGAAAAACTGTTTTTT.

CDR3 DNA: TGTGCCAGCTCACGAGCTAGCGGGAGCTCCTACAATGAGCAGTTCTTC. It is translated as CASSRASGSSYNEQFF. The genes are TRBV18 and TRBJ2-1; 10 bases map to TRBD2. This CDR3 is 16 amino acids long. V was pared by 4 bases and J by 0 bases, with 3 bases of the junction left unmatched. Germline lookup yields CDR1 KGHSH and CDR2 LQKENI. Variable domain in full (rest from reference TRBV18 and TRBJ2-1): NAGVMQNPRHLVRRRGQEARLRCSPMKGHSHVYWYRQLPEEGLKFMVYLQKENIIDESGMPKERFSAEFPKEGPSILRIQQVVRGDSAAYFCASSRASGSSYNEQFFGPGTRLTVL.

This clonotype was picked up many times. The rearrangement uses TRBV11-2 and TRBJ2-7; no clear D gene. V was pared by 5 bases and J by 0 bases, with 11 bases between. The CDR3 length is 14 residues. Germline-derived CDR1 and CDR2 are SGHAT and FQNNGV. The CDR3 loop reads CASSLAQYSYEQYF. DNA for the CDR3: TGTGCCAGCAGCCTGGCCCAGTACTCCTACGAGCAGTACTTC.

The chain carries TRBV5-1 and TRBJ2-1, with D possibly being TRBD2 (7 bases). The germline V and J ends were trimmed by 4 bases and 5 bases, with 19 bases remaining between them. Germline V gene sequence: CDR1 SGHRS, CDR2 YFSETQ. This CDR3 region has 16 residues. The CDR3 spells CASSDPRSGTNNEQFF. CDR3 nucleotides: TGCGCCAGCAGCGACCCCAGGAGCGGGACAAACAATGAGCAGTTCTTC.

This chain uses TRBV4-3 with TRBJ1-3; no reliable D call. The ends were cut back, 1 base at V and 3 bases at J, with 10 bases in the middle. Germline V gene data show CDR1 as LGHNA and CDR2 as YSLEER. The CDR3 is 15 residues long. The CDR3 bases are TGCGCCAGCAGCCAAGGTTTCGGGGATGGAAACACCATATATTTT. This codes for CASSQGFGDGNTIYF.

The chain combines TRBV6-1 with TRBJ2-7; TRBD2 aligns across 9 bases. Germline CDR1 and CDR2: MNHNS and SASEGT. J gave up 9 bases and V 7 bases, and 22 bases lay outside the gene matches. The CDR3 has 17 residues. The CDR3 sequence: CASTVPLRLAGLRGQYF. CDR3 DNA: TGTGCCAGCACGGTCCCGCTGCGCCTAGCGGGATTGAGGGGGCAGTACTTC.

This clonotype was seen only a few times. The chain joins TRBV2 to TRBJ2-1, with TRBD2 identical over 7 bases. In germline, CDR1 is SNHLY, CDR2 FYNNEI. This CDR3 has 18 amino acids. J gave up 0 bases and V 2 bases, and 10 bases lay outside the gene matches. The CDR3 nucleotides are TGTGCCAGCAGTGAATCGGTCGCCGGGGGGTACTCCTACAATGAGCAGTTCTTC. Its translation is CASSESVAGGYSYNEQFF.

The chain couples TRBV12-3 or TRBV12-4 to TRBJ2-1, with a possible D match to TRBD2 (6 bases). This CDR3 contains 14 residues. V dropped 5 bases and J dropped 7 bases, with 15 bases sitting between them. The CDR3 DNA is TGTGCCAGCAGTCTTGGACTAAAAAAGAATGAGCAGTTCTTC. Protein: CASSLGLKKNEQFF.

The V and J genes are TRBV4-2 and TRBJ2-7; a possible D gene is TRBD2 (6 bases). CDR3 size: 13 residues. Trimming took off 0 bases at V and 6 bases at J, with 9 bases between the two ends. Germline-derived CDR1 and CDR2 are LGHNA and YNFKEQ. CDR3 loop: CASSQEGGSEQYF. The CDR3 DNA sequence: TGTGCCAGCAGCCAAGAAGGAGGGTCCGAGCAGTACTTC.

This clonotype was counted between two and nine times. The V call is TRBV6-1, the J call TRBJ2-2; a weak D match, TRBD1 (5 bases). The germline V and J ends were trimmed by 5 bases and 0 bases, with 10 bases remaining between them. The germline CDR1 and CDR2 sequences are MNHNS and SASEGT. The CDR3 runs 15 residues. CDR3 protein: CASSPPGPNTGELFF. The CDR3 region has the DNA TGTGCCAGCAGTCCCCCAGGGCCGAACACCGGGGAGCTGTTTTTT.

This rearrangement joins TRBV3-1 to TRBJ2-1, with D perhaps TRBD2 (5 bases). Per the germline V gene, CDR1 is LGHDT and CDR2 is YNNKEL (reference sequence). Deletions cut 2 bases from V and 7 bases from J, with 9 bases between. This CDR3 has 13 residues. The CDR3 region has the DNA TGTGCCAGCAGCCAATTCCGGGGTAATGAGCAGTTCTTC. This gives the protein CASSQFRGNEQFF.

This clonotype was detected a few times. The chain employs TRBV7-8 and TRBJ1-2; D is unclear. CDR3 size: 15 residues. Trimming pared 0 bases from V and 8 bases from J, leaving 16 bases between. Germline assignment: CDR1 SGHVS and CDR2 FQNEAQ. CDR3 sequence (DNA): TGTGCCAGCAGCTTAGCGAGTTCAGGCTTGTTGGGCTACACCTTC. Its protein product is CASSLASSGLLGYTF.

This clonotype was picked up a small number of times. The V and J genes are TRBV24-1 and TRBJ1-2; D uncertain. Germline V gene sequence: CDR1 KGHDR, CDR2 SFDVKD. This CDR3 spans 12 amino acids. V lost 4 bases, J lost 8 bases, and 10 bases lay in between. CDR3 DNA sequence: TGTGCCACCAGTGAGTACAGTAGCGGCTACACCTTC. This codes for CATSEYSSGYTF.

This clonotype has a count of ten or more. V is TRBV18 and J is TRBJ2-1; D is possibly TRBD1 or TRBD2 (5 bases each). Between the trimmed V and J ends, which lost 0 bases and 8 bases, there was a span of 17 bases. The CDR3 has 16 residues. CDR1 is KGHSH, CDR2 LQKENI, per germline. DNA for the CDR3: TGTGCCAGCTCACCACCGGGACCCCTCTCCGGGTATGAGCAGTTCTTC. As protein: CASSPPGPLSGYEQFF.